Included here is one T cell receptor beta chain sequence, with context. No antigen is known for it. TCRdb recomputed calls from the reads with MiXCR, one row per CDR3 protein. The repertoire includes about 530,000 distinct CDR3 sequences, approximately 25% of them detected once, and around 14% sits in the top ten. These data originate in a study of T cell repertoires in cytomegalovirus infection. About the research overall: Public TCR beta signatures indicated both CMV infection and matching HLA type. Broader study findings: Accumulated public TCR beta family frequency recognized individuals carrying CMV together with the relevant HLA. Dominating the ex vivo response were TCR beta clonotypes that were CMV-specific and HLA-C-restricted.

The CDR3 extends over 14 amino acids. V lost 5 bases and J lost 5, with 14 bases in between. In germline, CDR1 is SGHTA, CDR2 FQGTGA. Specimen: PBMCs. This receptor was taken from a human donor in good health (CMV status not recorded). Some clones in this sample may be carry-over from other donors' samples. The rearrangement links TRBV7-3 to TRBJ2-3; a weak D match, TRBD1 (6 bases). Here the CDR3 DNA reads TGTGCCAGCAGCCCGGGACACTCAATAGATACGCAGTATTTT. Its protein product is CASSPGHSIDTQYF. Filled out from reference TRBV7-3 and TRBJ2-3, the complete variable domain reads GAGVSQTPSNKVTEKGKYVELRCDPISGHTALYWYRQSLGQGPEFLIYFQGTGAADDSGLPNDRFFAVRPEGSVSTLKIQRTERGDSAVYLCASSPGHSIDTQYFGPGTRLTVL.